This T cell receptor (beta chain) was sequenced during a study of shared clonotypes between healthy human individuals. An assay was performed, and its level was deep. Per the original methods: Owing to the provision of junction-only sequences devoid of quality scores by immunoSEQ, filtering differed. The protocol was immunoSEQ multiplex PCR, while the TCRdb copy is restricted to in-frame clones and leaves out a portion. Clonal size and the V and J genes are those of that table, whereas D and trimming came from the DNA. The repertoire includes over a million clones, about 77% of them detected once, and about 1.5% sits in the top ten. About this clone: Its antigen is not known.

Notes on the study in general: Non-shared clonotypes showed lower generation probabilities than clonotypes common to all four donors. Donors were few, which limited the genetic and exposure-history diversity represented.

The CDR3 is 15 amino acids. Between the trimmed V and J ends, which lost 10 bases and 6 bases, there was a span of 24 bases. Germline CDR1 is MNHEY and CDR2 is SVGAGI. The chain couples TRBV6-5 to TRBJ1-1; possible D gene TRBD1, 6 bases. The sequenced sample consisted of memory CD4+ T cells sorted from blood. The subset: CD45RA-negative fraction. The receptor was derived from a man between 18 and 35 years old in good health. Written as DNA, the CDR3 is TGTGCCATCTTCCCGGGACATCCTGGAGGCGCTGAAGCTTTCTTT. Amino acids: CAIFPGHPGGAEAFF.